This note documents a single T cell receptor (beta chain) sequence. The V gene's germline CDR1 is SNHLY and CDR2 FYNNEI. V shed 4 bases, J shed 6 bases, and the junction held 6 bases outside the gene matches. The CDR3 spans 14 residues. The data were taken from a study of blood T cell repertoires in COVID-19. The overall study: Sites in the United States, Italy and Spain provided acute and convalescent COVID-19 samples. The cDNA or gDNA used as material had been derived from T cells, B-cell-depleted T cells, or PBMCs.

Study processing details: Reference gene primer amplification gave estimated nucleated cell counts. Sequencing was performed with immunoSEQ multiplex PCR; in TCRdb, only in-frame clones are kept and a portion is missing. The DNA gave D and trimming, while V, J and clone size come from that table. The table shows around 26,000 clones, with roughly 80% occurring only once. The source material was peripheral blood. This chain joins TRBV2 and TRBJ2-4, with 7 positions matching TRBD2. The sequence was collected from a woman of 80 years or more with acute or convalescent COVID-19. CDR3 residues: CASSGAGRGNIQYF. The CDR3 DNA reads TGTGCCAGCAGTGGGGCAGGGAGGGGAAACATTCAGTACTTC.